This T cell receptor beta chain stems from a study of tumor and adjacent non-tumor tissue in lung cancer. RNA was extracted from bulk tissue without any cell sorting. More than 3 cm separated this lung sample from the edge of the tumor. Chemotherapy-naive patients with new lung cancer underwent thoracic surgery in China, August–November 2014. A note on this clonotype: No antigen is known for it.

A modified ARM-PCR protocol with three rounds of nested PCR amplified TCRbeta. TCRdb analysed the multiplex PCR reads with MiXCR anew, one entry per CDR3 protein. The sample has about 77,000 distinct CDR3 sequences, approximately 82% seen once. CDR1 is SNHLY and CDR2 is FYNNEI in the germline V gene. V dropped 6 bases and J dropped 5 bases, with 25 bases sitting between them. The length of the CDR3 is 17 residues. Whole-study results and caveats: Tumor TCR diversity, when higher, was linked to shorter survival.

The chain employs TRBV2 and TRBJ1-2, with a weak D call TRBD1 (6 bases). The TCR originated in a man between 65 and 85 years old with non-small cell lung cancer. What was sequenced was distant non-tumor lung tissue. CDR3 loop: CASSITGFGVVGYGYTF. DNA of the CDR3: TGTGCCAGCAGCATCACAGGGTTTGGAGTAGTTGGTTATGGCTACACCTTC. The full variable domain, completed using reference TRBV2 and TRBJ1-2, is EPEVTQTPSHQVTQMGQEVILRCVPISNHLYFYWYRQILGQKVEFLVSFYNNEISEKSEIFDDQFSVERPDGSNFTLKIRSTKLEDSAMYFCASSITGFGVVGYGYTFGSGTRLTVV.